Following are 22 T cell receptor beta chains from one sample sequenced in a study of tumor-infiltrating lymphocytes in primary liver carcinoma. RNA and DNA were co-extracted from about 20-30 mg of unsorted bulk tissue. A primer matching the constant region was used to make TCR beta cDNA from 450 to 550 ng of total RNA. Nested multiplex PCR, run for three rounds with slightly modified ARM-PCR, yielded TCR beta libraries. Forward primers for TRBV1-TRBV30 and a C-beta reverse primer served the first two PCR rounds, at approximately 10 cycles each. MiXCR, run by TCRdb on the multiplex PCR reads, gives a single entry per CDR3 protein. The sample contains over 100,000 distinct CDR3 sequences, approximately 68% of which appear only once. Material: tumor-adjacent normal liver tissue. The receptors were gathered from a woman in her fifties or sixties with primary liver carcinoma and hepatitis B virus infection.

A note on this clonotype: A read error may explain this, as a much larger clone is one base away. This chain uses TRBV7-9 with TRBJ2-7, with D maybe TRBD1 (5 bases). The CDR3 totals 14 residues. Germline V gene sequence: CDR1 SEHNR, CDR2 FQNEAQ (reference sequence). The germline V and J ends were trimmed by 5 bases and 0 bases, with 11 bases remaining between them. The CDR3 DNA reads TGTGCCAGCAGCGTCGCAGGGTCCTCCTACGAGCAGTACTTC. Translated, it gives CASSVAGSSYEQYF.

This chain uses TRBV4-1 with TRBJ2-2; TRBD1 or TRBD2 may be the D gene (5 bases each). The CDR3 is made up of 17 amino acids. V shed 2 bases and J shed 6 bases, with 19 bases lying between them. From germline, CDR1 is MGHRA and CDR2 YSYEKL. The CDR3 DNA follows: TGCGCCAGCAGCCAAACTCATCCAAGGGACCCTCCCGGGGAGCTGTTTTTT. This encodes CASSQTHPRDPPGELFF.

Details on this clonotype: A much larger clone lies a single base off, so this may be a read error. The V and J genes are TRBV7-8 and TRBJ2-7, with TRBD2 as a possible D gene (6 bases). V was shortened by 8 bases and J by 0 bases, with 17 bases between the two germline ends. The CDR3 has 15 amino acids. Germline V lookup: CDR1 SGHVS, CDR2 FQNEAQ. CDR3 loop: CASRPTCGISYEQYF. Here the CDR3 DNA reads TGTGCCAGCCGACCGACTTGCGGGATCTCCTACGAGCAGTACTTC.

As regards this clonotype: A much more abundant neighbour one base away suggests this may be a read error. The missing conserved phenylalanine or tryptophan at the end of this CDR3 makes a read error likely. The CDR3 is CASSFSRVLHL. For the CDR3, the DNA is TGTGCCAGCAGTTTTTCCAGGGTCCTCCACTTA. The chain employs TRBV28 and TRBJ1-6; TRBD1 might be the D (5 bases). Germline-derived CDR1 and CDR2 are MDHEN and SYDVKM. V was cut by 3 bases and J by 15 bases, with 9 bases left in between. This CDR3 spans 11 amino acids.

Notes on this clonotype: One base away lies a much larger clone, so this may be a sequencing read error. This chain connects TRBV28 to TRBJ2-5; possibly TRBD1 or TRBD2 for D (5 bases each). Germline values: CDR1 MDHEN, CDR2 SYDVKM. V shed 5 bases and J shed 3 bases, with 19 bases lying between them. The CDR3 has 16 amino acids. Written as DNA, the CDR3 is TGTGCCAGCAGTGATTCAGGGAGAGGCAGAAAAGAGACCCAGTACTTC. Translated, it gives CASSDSGRGRKETQYF.

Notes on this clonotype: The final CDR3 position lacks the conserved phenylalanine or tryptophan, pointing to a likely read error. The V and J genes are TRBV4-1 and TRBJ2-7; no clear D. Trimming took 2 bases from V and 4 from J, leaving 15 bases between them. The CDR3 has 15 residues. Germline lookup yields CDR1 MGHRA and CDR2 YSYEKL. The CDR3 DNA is TGCGCCAGCAGCCAAATTGGGATTTCGGATTACGAGCAGTACTTA. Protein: CASSQIGISDYEQYL.

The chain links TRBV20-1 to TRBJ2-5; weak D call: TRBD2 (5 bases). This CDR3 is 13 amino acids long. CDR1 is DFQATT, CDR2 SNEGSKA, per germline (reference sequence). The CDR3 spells CSITSGGEETQYF. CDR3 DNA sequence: TGCTCCATCACCAGCGGTGGCGAGGAGACCCAGTACTTC.

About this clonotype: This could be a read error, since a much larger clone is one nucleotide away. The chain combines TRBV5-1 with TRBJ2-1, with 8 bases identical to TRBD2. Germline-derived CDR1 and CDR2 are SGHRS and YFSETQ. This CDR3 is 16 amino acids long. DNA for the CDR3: TGCGCCAGCAGCTTGGACCAGCGGGAGACTCACAATGAGCAGCTCTTC. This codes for CASSLDQRETHNEQLF.

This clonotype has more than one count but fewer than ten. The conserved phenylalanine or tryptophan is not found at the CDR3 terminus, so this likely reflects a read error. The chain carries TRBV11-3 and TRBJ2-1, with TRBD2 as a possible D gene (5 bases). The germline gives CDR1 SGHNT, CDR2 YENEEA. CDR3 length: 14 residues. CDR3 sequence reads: CASILTGMENEQFI. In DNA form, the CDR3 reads TGCGCCAGCATCTTAACCGGGATGGAGAATGAGCAGTTCATC.

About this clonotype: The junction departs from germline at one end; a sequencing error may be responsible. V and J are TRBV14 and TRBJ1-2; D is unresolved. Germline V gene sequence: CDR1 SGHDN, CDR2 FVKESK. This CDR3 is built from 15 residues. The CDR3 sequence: CASSQDSDLNYGYTF. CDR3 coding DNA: TGTGCCAGTAGCCAAGATTCAGACTTGAACTATGGCTACACCTTC.

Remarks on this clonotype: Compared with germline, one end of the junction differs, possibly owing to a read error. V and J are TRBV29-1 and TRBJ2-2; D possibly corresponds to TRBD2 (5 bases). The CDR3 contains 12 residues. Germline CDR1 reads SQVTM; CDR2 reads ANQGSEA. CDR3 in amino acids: CSVVENTGEPFF. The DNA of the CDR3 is TGCAGTGTTGTCGAGAACACCGGGGAGCCGTTTTTT.

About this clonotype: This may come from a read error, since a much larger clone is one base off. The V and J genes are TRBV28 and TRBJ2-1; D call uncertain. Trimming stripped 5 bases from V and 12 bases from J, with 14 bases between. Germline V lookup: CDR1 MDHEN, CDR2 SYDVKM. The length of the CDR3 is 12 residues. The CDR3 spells CASSISRLRQFF. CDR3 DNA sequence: TGTGCCAGCAGTATCTCGAGACTCCGGCAGTTCTTC. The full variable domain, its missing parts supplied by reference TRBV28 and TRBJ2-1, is DVKVTQSSRYLVKRTGEKVFLECVQDMDHENMFWYRQDPGLGLRLIYFSYDVKMKEKGDIPEGYSVSREKKERFSLILESASTNQTSMYLCASSISRLRQFFGPGTRLTVL.

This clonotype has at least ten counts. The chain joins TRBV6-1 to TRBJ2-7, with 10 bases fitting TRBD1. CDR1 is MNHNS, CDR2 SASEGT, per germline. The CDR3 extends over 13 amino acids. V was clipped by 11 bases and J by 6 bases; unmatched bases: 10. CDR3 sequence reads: CAARQGAHSEQYF. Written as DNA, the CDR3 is TGTGCCGCCCGACAGGGGGCCCATAGCGAGCAGTACTTC.

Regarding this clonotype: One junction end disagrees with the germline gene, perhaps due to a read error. The chain's CDR3 is CSVVWLAGGLHYNEQLF. The CDR3 DNA reads as TGCAGTGTTGTTTGGCTAGCGGGAGGCCTCCACTACAATGAGCAGCTCTTC. The chain uses TRBV29-1 and TRBJ2-1; 11 bases fit TRBD2. This CDR3 region has 17 residues. Per the germline V gene, CDR1 is SQVTM and CDR2 is ANQGSEA.

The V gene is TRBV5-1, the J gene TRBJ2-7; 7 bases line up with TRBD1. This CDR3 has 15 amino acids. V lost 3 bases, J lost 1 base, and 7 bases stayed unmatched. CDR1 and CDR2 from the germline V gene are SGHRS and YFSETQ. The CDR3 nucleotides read TGCGCCAGCAGCTCAAAAACAGGGGTTTCCTACGAGCAGTACTTC. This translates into CASSSKTGVSYEQYF.

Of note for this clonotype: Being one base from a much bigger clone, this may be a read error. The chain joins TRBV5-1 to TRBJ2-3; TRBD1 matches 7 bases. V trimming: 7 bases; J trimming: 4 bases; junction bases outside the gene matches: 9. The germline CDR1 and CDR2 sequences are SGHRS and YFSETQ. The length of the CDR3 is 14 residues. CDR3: CASGRDSVSDTQYF. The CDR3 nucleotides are TGCGCCAGCGGCCGGGACAGTGTATCAGATACGCAGTATTTT.

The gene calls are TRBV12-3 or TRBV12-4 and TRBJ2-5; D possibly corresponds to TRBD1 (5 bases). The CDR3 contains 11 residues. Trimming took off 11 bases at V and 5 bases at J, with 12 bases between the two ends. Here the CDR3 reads CADSQDETQYF. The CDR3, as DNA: TGTGCCGACAGCCAGGACGAGACCCAGTACTTC.

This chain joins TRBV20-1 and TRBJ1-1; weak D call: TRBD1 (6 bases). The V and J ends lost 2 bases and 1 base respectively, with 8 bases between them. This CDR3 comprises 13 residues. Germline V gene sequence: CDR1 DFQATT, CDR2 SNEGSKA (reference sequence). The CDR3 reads CSARTTGNTEAFF. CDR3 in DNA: TGCAGTGCTAGAACGACAGGGAACACTGAAGCTTTCTTT.

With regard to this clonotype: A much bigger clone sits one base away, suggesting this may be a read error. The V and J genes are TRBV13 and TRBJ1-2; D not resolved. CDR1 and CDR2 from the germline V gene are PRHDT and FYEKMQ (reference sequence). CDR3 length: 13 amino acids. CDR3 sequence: CASSFETNYSYTF. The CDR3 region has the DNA TGTGCCAGCAGCTTCGAAACTAACTATAGCTACACCTTC. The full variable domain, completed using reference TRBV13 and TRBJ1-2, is AAGVIQSPRHLIKEKRETATLKCYPIPRHDTVYWYQQGPGQDPQFLISFYEKMQSDKGSIPDRFSAQQFSDYHSELNMSSLELGDSALYFCASSFETNYSYTFGSGTRLTVV.

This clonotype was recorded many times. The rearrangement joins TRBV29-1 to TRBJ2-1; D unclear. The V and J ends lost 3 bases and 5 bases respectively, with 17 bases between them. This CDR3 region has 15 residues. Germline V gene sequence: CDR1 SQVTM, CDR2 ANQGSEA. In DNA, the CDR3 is TGCAGCGTTGAGGTACACCGGCGATCGGACAATGAGCAGTTCTTC. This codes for CSVEVHRRSDNEQFF.

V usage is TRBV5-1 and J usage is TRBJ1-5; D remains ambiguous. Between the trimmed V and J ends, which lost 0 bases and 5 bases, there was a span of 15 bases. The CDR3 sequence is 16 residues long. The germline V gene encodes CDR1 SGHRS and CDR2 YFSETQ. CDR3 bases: TGCGCCAGCAGCTTGGGGCCAGGAGAATCCGATCAGCCCCAGCATTTT. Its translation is CASSLGPGESDQPQHF.

The CDR3 loop reads CASSLDGGYDEAFF. The CDR3 DNA is TGTGCCAGCAGCTTAGATGGGGGTTACGATGAAGCTTTCTTT. The rearrangement joins TRBV7-3 to TRBJ1-1, with D possibly being TRBD1 (5 bases). The germline V and J ends were trimmed by 2 bases and 7 bases, with 14 bases remaining between them. Looked up from germline, CDR1 is SGHTA and CDR2 is FQGTGA. This CDR3 comprises 14 residues.